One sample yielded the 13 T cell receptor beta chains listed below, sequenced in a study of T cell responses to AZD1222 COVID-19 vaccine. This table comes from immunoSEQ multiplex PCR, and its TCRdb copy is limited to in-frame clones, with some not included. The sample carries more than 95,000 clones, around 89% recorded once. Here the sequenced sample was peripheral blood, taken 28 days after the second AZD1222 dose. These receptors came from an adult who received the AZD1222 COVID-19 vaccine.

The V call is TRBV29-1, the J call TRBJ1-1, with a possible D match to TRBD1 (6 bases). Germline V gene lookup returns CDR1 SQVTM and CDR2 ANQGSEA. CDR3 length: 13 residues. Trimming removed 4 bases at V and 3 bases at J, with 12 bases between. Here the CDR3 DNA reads TGCAGCGTTGGGCGGACAGTGGACACTGAAGCTTTCTTT. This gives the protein CSVGRTVDTEAFF.

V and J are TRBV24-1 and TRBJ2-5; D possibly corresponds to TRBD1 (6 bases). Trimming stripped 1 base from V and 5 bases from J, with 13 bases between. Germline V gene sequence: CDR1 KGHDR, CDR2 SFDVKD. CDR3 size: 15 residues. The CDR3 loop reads CATSDLTRGDETQYF. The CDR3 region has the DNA TGTGCCACCAGTGATTTAACCAGGGGAGACGAGACCCAGTACTTC.

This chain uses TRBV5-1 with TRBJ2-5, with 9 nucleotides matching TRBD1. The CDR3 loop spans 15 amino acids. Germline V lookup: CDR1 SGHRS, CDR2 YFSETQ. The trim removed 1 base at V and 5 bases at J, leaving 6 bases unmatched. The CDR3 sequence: CASSLWTGARETQYF. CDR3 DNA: TGCGCCAGCAGCTTGTGGACAGGGGCTCGGGAGACCCAGTACTTC.

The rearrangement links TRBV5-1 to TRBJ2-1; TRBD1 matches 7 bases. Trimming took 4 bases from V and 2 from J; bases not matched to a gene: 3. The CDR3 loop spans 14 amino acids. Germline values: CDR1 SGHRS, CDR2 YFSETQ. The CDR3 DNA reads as TGCGCCAGCAGCCCGACAGGGACCTACAATGAGCAGTTCTTC. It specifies CASSPTGTYNEQFF.

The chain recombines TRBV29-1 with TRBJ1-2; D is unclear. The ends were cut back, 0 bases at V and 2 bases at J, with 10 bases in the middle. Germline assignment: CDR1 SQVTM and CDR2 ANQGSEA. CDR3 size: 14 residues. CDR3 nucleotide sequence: TGCAGCGTTGAAGATCGGGTGACCAACTATGGCTACACCTTC. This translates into CSVEDRVTNYGYTF. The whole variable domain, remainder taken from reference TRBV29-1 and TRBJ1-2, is SAVISQKPSRDICQRGTSLTIQCQVDSQVTMMFWYRQQPGQSLTLIATANQGSEATYESGFVIDKFPISRPNLTFSTLTVSNMSPEDSSIYLCSVEDRVTNYGYTFGSGTRLTVV.

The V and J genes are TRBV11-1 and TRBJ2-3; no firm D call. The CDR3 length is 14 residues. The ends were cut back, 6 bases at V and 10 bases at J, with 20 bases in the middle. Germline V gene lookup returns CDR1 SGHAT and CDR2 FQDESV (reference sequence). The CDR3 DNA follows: TGTGCCAGCAGTTCCGATCTCCCCCAGATAGCGCAGTATTTT. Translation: CASSSDLPQIAQYF.

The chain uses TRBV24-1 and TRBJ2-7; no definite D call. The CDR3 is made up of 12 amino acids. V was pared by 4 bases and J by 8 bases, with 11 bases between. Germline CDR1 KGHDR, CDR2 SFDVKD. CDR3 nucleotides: TGTGCCACCAGTGACCCCACTCTCAAGCAGTACTTC. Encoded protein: CATSDPTLKQYF.

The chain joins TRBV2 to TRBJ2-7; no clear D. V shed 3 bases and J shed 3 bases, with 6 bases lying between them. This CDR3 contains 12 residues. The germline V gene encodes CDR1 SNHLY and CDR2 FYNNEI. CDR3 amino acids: CASSDSYYEQYF. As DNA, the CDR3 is TGTGCCAGCAGTGACAGTTACTACGAGCAGTACTTC.

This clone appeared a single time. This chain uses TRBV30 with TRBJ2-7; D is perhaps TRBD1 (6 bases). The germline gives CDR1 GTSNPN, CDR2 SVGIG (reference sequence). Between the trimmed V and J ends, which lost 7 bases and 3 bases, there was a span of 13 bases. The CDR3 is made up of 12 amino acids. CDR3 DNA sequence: TGTGCCTCCAGGGGTGATAGCTACGAGCAGTACTTC. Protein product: CASRGDSYEQYF.

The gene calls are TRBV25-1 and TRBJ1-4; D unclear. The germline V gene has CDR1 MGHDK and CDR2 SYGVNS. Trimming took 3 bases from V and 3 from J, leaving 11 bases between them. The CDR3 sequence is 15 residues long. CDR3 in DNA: TGTGCCAGCAGTGACCCAAAGTCACCTAATGAAAAACTGTTTTTT. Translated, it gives CASSDPKSPNEKLFF.

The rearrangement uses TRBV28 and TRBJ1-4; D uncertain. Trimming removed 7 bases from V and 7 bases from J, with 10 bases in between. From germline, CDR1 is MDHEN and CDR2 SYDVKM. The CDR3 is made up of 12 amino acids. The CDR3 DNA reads TGTGCCAGCACCCCGGGTCTTGAAAAACTGTTTTTT. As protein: CASTPGLEKLFF.

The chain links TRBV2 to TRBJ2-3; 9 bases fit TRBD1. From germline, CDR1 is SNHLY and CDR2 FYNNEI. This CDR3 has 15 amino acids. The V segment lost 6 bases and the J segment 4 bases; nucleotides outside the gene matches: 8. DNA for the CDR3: TGTGCCAGCAGGACCGGGACAGGGATTCCAGATACGCAGTATTTT. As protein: CASRTGTGIPDTQYF.

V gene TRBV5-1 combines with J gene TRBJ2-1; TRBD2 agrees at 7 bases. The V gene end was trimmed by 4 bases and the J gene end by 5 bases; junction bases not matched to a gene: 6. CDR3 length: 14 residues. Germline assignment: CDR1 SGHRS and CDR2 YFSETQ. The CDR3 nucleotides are TGCGCCAGCAGCCCAGGGACTACCAACAATGAGCAGTTCTTC. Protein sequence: CASSPGTTNNEQFF.